This T cell receptor (beta chain) was identified during a study of blood T cell repertoires in COVID-19. Study details: Samples of COVID-19 (acute and convalescent) were obtained from the United States, Italy and Spain. Nucleic acid was either cDNA or gDNA, and it came from T cells, B-cell-depleted T cells, or PBMCs.

Germline V CDR1 and CDR2: SGDLS, YYNGEE. V trimming: 4 bases; J trimming: 4 bases; junction bases outside the gene matches: 7. This CDR3 has 15 amino acids. In the original processing: How many nucleated cells were present was estimated from reference gene primer amplification. TCRdb's table, derived via immunoSEQ multiplex PCR, lists solely in-frame clones and lacks some. V, J and clone size are taken as reported in that table, and D and trimming were inferred from the DNA itself. Among around 170,000 clones listed, over 80% were seen once. This chain links TRBV9 with TRBJ2-2, with 7 bases lining up with TRBD2. This receptor was obtained from a man in his sixties or seventies who had recovered from COVID-19. The specimen sequenced was peripheral blood. CDR3 amino acids: CASSPQREGTGELFF. Here the CDR3 DNA reads TGTGCCAGCAGCCCACAGCGGGAAGGCACCGGGGAGCTGTTTTTT. Supplemented by reference TRBV9 and TRBJ2-2, the full variable domain reads DSGVTQTPKHLITATGQRVTLRCSPRSGDLSVYWYQQSLDQGLQFLIQYYNGEERAKGNILERFSAQQFPDLHSELNLSSLELGDSALYFCASSPQREGTGELFFGEGSRLTVL.